This T cell receptor (beta chain) was identified in a study of regulatory T cells in long-lasting Graves disease. Time point given: newly diagnosed GD, antithyroid drugs for less than 3 months. RNA extracted from PBMCs served as the sequencing template. The germline V gene has CDR1 SNHLY and CDR2 FYNNEI. Trimming cost V 5 bases and J 0 bases, with 8 bases left between them. CDR3 length equals 14 residues. The table lists this clonotype with a few counts. Construction of the TCR beta libraries employed iRepertoire HTBI primers in conjunction with Arm-PCR of CDR3 regions. TCRdb recomputed calls from the multiplex PCR reads with MiXCR, one row per CDR3 protein. This table has 320,000 or so distinct CDR3 sequences, about a sixth appearing once.

J is TRBJ1-5 and V is TRBV2; the D is unclear. The source was peripheral blood mononuclear cells (PBMCs), collected at new diagnosis, from a patient treated with antithyroid drugs. The sequence came from a female donor with Graves disease. The CDR3 loop reads CASSIPNSNQPQHF. In nucleotides, the CDR3 is TGTGCCAGCAGTATACCGAATAGCAATCAGCCCCAGCATTTT. The full variable domain, in which reference TRBV2 and TRBJ1-5 provide the parts outside the CDR3, is EPEVTQTPSHQVTQMGQEVILRCVPISNHLYFYWYRQILGQKVEFLVSFYNNEISEKSEIFDDQFSVERPDGSNFTLKIRSTKLEDSAMYFCASSIPNSNQPQHFGDGTRLSIL.